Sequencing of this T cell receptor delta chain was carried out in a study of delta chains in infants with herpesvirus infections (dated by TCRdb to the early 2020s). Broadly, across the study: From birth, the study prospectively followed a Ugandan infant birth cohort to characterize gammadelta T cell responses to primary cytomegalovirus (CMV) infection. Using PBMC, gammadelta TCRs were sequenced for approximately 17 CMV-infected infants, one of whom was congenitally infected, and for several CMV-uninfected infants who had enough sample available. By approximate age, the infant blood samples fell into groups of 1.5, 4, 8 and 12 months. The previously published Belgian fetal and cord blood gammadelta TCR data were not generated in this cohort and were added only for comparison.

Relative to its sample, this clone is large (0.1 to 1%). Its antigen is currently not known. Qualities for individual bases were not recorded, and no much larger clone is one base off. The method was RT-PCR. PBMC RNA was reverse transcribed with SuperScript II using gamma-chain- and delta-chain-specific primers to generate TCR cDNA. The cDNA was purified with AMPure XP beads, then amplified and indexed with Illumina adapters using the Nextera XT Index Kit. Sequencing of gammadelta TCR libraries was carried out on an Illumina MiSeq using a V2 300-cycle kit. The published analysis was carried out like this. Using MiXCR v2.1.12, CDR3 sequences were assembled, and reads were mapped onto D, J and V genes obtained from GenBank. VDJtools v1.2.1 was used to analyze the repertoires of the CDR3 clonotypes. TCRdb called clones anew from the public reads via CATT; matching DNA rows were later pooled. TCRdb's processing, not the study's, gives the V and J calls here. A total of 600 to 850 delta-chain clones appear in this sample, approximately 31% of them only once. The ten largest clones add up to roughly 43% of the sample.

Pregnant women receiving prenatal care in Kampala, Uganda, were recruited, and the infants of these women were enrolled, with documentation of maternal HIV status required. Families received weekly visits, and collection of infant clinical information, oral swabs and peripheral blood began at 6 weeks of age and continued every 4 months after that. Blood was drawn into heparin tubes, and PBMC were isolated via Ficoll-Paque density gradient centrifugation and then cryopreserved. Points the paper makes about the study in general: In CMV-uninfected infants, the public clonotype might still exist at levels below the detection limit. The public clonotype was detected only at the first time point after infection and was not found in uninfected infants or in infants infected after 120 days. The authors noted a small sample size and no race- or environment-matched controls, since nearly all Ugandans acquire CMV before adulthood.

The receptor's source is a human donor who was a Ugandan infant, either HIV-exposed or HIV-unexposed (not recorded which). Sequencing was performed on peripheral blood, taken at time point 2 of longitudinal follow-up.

The CDR3 has the sequence CALGELSGLPKLGMELIF. The DNA sequence reads TGTGCTCTTGGGGAACTAAGTGGACTTCCTAAACTCGGGATGGAACTCATCTTT. This sequence uses TRDV1 and TRDJ1, with 7 middle bases fitting TRDD2. Via the germline V gene, CDR1 is TSWWSYY and CDR2 QGS. The junction shows trimming of 0 bases on V and 9 bases on J, and the gene matches do not reach 19 bases of it. From cysteine to phenylalanine, the CDR3 is 18 amino acids long. The entry retains the CDR3 DNA only, 54 bases that are in frame from base 1.